This is a list of T cell receptor beta chains from one sample in a study of shared clonotypes between healthy human individuals. TCRdb's table, derived via immunoSEQ multiplex PCR, lists solely in-frame clones and lacks some. The sample has hundreds of thousands of clones, less than 96% seen once; the top ten hold about 0.057%. Input material: naive CD4+ T cells sorted from blood. All receptors come from a woman aged 25-40 years in good health. Each CDR3 is given with its conserved first and last residue. The listing skips clone size in some rows; elsewhere it reads once, few, many or a size class.

J,size,V,CDR3
TRBJ2-1,-,TRBV5-1,CASSSGWGDNEQFF
TRBJ1-6,-,TRBV5-1,CASGRGQEDSPLHF
TRBJ2-2,-,TRBV28,CASESGQGDTGELFF
TRBJ1-1,-,TRBV5-1,CASSLPGRETEAFF
TRBJ2-1,-,TRBV7-6,CASSQGTGRTYNEQFF
TRBJ2-1,-,TRBV12-5,CASGLWGDRNEQFF
TRBJ1-2,-,TRBV7-9,CASSLSQAGGLGYTF
TRBJ2-7,-,TRBV18,CASSPRDGTYEQYF
TRBJ2-7,-,TRBV18,CASSRRDSYEQYF
TRBJ2-7,-,TRBV7-8,CASSLRPSTRSIGEQYF
TRBJ2-5,once,TRBV28,CASSLARQGVAEETQYF
TRBJ2-7,-,TRBV19,CASSSTGLSGEQYF
TRBJ2-7,-,TRBV13,CASSKPGLTYEQYF
TRBJ2-7,-,TRBV28,CASKKYRGISYEQYF
TRBJ2-4,-,TRBV19,CASSSGQVGRNIQYF
TRBJ1-2,-,TRBV19,CASRGPGQGSYGYTF
TRBJ2-7,-,TRBV4-2,CASSQDLVREQYF
TRBJ2-1,-,TRBV15,CATSRGGAEDNEQFF
TRBJ1-6,-,TRBV4-1,CASSQVPYNSPLHF
TRBJ1-5,-,TRBV28,CASTKRYAGGQPQHF
TRBJ1-1,-,TRBV6-4,CASSGSPNTEAFF
TRBJ2-2,-,TRBV28,CASSFPPGTSGSTGELFF
TRBJ2-7,-,TRBV5-4,CASSSSSGAYEQYF
TRBJ2-7,-,TRBV5-4,CASSRQPGQLSEQYF
TRBJ2-2,-,TRBV29-1,CSVGTGKGPSGELFF
TRBJ1-4,-,TRBV30,CAWSVLGSKDEKLFF
TRBJ1-1,-,TRBV18,CASSPIGGPGTEAFF
TRBJ2-5,-,TRBV7-7,CASSPDRVTETQYF
TRBJ2-5,-,TRBV6-1,CASTVGGAQETQYF
TRBJ1-4,-,TRBV5-1,CASSLGQGGYATNEKLFF
TRBJ1-2,-,TRBV28,CASSFRLTLRARTF
TRBJ2-2,-,TRBV2,CASGKDRANTGELFF
TRBJ2-1,-,TRBV2,CASSLRESSYNEQFF
TRBJ2-7,-,TRBV15,CATSRDLPGSASSYEQYF
TRBJ1-2,-,TRBV19,CASSIPGTTGYTF
TRBJ1-1,-,TRBV9,CASSVEGAGTEAFF
TRBJ1-2,-,TRBV7-9,CASSLVVGSSGYTF
TRBJ1-2,-,TRBV25-1,CASSEGYAGVGGYTF
TRBJ2-1,-,TRBV11-2,CASSPRLTSWVTYNEQFF
TRBJ1-4,-,TRBV5-1,CASSSQGSNEKLFF
TRBJ2-7,-,TRBV5-4,CASSLGGRSYEQYF
TRBJ2-7,-,TRBV28,CASSFALEGLASYEQYF
TRBJ2-2,-,TRBV28,CASSRTSGFTGELFF
TRBJ2-5,-,TRBV6-5,CASSSPGPGGGETQYF
TRBJ1-2,-,TRBV30,CAWTRGNYGYTF
TRBJ1-1,-,TRBV5-6,CASSLGTGGTEAFF
TRBJ2-5,-,TRBV4-1,CASSQDIRLAVLETQYF
TRBJ2-3,-,TRBV9,CASSPGLAGLTQYF